Below, 27 T cell receptor beta chains from the same sample are listed, as sequenced in a study of T cell repertoires in cytomegalovirus infection. TCRdb itself ran the reads through MiXCR, one entry per CDR3 protein. The top ten clones hold roughly 9.8% of a sample with 150,000 to 190,000 distinct CDR3 sequences, 20% to 30% of them seen once. Specimen: PBMCs. These receptors all stem from a human donor in good health (CMV status not recorded). Some clones in this sample may be carry-over from other donors' samples.

This chain uses TRBV29-1 with TRBJ2-1, with D possibly being TRBD2 (5 bases). The CDR3 is made up of 13 amino acids. Between the trimmed V and J ends, which lost 4 bases and 4 bases, there was a span of 11 bases. From germline, CDR1 is SQVTM and CDR2 ANQGSEA. As DNA, the CDR3 is TGCAGCGTTGGAGGGTGGGAGTACAATGAGCAGTTCTTC. Amino acids: CSVGGWEYNEQFF.

The genes are TRBV7-8 and TRBJ1-2; D possibly corresponds to TRBD1 (6 bases). This CDR3 has 15 amino acids. Germline V gives CDR1 SGHVS, CDR2 FQNEAQ. V lost 2 bases and J 2 bases, leaving 12 bases between the germline ends. CDR3 in amino acids: CASSLNPDSNYGYTF. In nucleotides, the CDR3 is TGTGCCAGCAGCTTAAACCCGGACAGCAACTATGGCTACACCTTC.

The rearrangement uses TRBV5-1 and TRBJ1-6, with 11 bases identical to TRBD1. The CDR3 runs to 16 residues. The J segment lost 7 bases and the V segment lost 4 bases, leaving 7 bases of the junction unmatched. Germline lookup yields CDR1 SGHRS and CDR2 YFSETQ. DNA of the CDR3: TGCGCCAGCAGCGAAGTCGGACAGGGGGCCAATTCACCCCTCCACTTT. This translates into CASSEVGQGANSPLHF.

This chain links TRBV7-2 with TRBJ2-7, with D unclear. The V end lost 6 bases, the J end lost 6 bases, and 18 bases lay between the germline ends. Looked up from germline, CDR1 is SGHTA and CDR2 is FQGNSA. This CDR3 is 14 amino acids long. CDR3 residues: CASSRALPESEQYF. The CDR3 coding sequence is TGTGCCAGCAGTCGCGCACTTCCGGAAAGCGAGCAGTACTTC.

This clonotype was detected a few times. The V gene is TRBV5-6, the J gene TRBJ2-1, with 9 positions matching TRBD1. The CDR3 sequence is 16 residues long. Unmatched junction bases numbered 10, after V lost 2 bases and J lost 7 bases. CDR1 is SGHDT, CDR2 YYEEEE, per germline. This CDR3 is CASSFLTGGAGNEQFF. DNA for the CDR3: TGTGCCAGCAGCTTCCTCACAGGGGGCGCGGGGAATGAGCAGTTCTTC.

The chain is built from TRBV27 and TRBJ2-7, with a weak D call TRBD2 (6 bases). CDR1 and CDR2 (germline): MNHEY, SMNVEV (reference sequence). This CDR3 has 14 amino acids. V lost 2 bases and J 0 bases, leaving 8 bases between the germline ends. In nucleotides, the CDR3 is TGTGCCAGCAGTTTAGTCGGGAGCTCCTACGAGCAGTACTTC. Translating gives CASSLVGSSYEQYF.

This chain connects TRBV12-3 or TRBV12-4 to TRBJ1-6; tentative D call: TRBD1 (6 bases). The germline V and J ends were trimmed by 5 bases and 8 bases, with 19 bases remaining between them. This CDR3 region has 16 residues. For the CDR3, the DNA is TGTGCCAGCAGTAAAGGACAGCCGGGGATTGATTCACCCCTCCACTTT. Translating it yields CASSKGQPGIDSPLHF.

This clonotype was found a few times. The V call is TRBV27, the J call TRBJ1-4; 7 bases align to TRBD1. After removal of 6 bases from V and 2 bases from J, the junction contained 9 bases not matched to a gene. This CDR3 is built from 16 residues. Germline V CDR1 and CDR2: MNHEY, SMNVEV (reference sequence). CDR3 bases: TGTGCCAGCAGCATCAGAACAGGGGCTACTAATGAAAAACTGTTTTTT. Protein: CASSIRTGATNEKLFF.

This clonotype was counted only a few times. The CDR3 protein is CSAQGLENIQYF. The CDR3, as DNA: TGCAGTGCCCAGGGTCTCGAAAACATTCAGTACTTC. This rearrangement joins TRBV20-1 to TRBJ2-4, with D possibly TRBD1 on 5 matching bases. The CDR3 is made up of 12 amino acids. Trimming took off 6 bases at V and 5 bases at J, with 11 bases between the two ends. Per the germline V gene, CDR1 is DFQATT and CDR2 is SNEGSKA (reference sequence).

The chain combines TRBV28 with TRBJ2-3, with 10 nucleotides matching TRBD2. Germline assignment: CDR1 MDHEN and CDR2 SYDVKM. The CDR3 totals 17 residues. Trimming took 3 bases from V and 2 from J; bases not matched to a gene: 8. CDR3 sequence (DNA): TGTGCCAGCAGTTTCAAACTAGCGGGGAATCCCACAGATACGCAGTATTTT. Amino acid sequence: CASSFKLAGNPTDTQYF.

J is TRBJ2-1 and V is TRBV6-6; 10 nucleotides align to TRBD2. This CDR3 has 14 amino acids. Per germline, CDR1 MNHNY and CDR2 SVGAGI (reference sequence). J gave up 5 bases and V 5 bases, and 3 bases lay outside the gene matches. This CDR3 is CASSRGLANNEQFF. The CDR3, as DNA: TGTGCCAGCAGTAGGGGACTAGCGAACAATGAGCAGTTCTTC.

This clonotype has a count of ten or more. The V gene is TRBV7-2, the J gene TRBJ1-2; possible D gene TRBD1, 6 bases. The CDR3 loop spans 16 amino acids. Germline CDR1 reads SGHTA; CDR2 reads FQGNSA. V lost 4 bases and J 4 bases, leaving 19 bases between the germline ends. The CDR3 DNA reads as TGTGCCAGCAGCTCGGTAGCGGACAGTCTCGCCTATGGCTACACCTTC. It is translated as CASSSVADSLAYGYTF.

This clonotype was found many times. The chain has TRBV10-3 and TRBJ2-1, with 16 bases identical to TRBD2. The CDR3 loop spans 17 amino acids. J gave up 6 bases and V 0 bases, and 2 bases lay outside the gene matches. Germline lookup yields CDR1 ENHRY and CDR2 SYGVKD. CDR3 in amino acids: CAISESGTSGGANEQFF. Written as DNA, the CDR3 is TGTGCCATCAGTGAGTCGGGGACTAGCGGGGGGGCCAATGAGCAGTTCTTC.

This clonotype occurred many times. The genes are TRBV7-3 and TRBJ2-3, with TRBD2 matching over 12 bases. Germline CDR1 reads SGHTA; CDR2 reads FQGTGA. CDR3 length: 17 residues. With 2 bases clipped from V and 2 bases from J, the junction kept 5 bases outside the gene matches. The DNA of the CDR3 is TGTGCCAGCAGCTTAGGACTAGCGGGGACCCTCACAGATACGCAGTATTTT. This sequence encodes CASSLGLAGTLTDTQYF. Together with reference TRBV7-3 and TRBJ2-3, the CDR3 gives the full variable domain: GAGVSQTPSNKVTEKGKYVELRCDPISGHTALYWYRQSLGQGPEFLIYFQGTGAADDSGLPNDRFFAVRPEGSVSTLKIQRTERGDSAVYLCASSLGLAGTLTDTQYFGPGTRLTVL.

V and J are TRBV7-8 and TRBJ1-5; a weak D match, TRBD1 (6 bases). With 3 bases removed from V and 6 bases from J, the gap between germline ends came to 12 bases. Germline-derived CDR1 and CDR2 are SGHVS and FQNEAQ. The CDR3 contains 14 residues. DNA for the CDR3: TGTGCCAGCAGCTTCCAGGGGAGATTTCAGCCCCAGCATTTT. It codes for CASSFQGRFQPQHF.

This clonotype was detected only a few times. V is TRBV28 and J is TRBJ2-7; 7 bases line up with TRBD1. The CDR3 is 12 residues long. Germline V gene data show CDR1 as MDHEN and CDR2 as SYDVKM. With 7 bases clipped from V and 6 bases from J, the junction kept 6 bases outside the gene matches. The CDR3, as DNA: TGTGCCAGCAACGAGACAGGGCTCGAGCAGTACTTC. It is translated as CASNETGLEQYF. Variable domain in full (rest from reference TRBV28 and TRBJ2-7): DVKVTQSSRYLVKRTGEKVFLECVQDMDHENMFWYRQDPGLGLRLIYFSYDVKMKEKGDIPEGYSVSREKKERFSLILESASTNQTSMYLCASNETGLEQYFGPGTRLTVT.

This clonotype was seen repeatedly, ten times or more. The rearrangement links TRBV20-1 to TRBJ2-7; D is perhaps TRBD1 (5 bases). Germline V lookup: CDR1 DFQATT, CDR2 SNEGSKA (reference sequence). The CDR3 totals 13 residues. The ends were cut back, 4 bases at V and 5 bases at J, with 15 bases in the middle. The CDR3 DNA sequence: TGCAGTGCTAATTCAAGGGGTAAAAACGAGCAGTACTTC. This sequence encodes CSANSRGKNEQYF.

V and J are TRBV20-1 and TRBJ2-1, with 13 bases matching TRBD2. V was pared by 5 bases and J by 6 bases, with 1 base of the junction left unmatched. Germline loops: CDR1 DFQATT, CDR2 SNEGSKA (reference sequence). This CDR3 has 13 residues. CDR3 in amino acids: CSAWTSGSNEQFF. The CDR3 DNA follows: TGCAGTGCTTGGACTAGCGGGAGCAATGAGCAGTTCTTC.

This clonotype was recorded a few times. The chain uses TRBV28 and TRBJ1-1; D possibly corresponds to TRBD1 (6 bases). CDR1 and CDR2 from the germline V gene are MDHEN and SYDVKM. The CDR3 has 15 residues. With 3 bases removed from V and 3 bases from J, the gap between germline ends came to 14 bases. CDR3 residues: CASSLTGPGDTEAFF. DNA of the CDR3: TGTGCCAGCAGTTTGACAGGCCCGGGGGACACTGAAGCTTTCTTT.

This clonotype was detected many times. The chain joins TRBV5-4 to TRBJ2-1, with 9 bases matching TRBD2. The CDR3 has 14 amino acids. Germline CDR1 and CDR2: SGHNT and YYREEE (reference sequence). J was trimmed by 4 bases and V by 4 bases; bases with no gene match: 3. CDR3 DNA: TGTGCCAGCAGCAGGCGGGAGGGGTACAATGAGCAGTTCTTC. The encoded protein is CASSRREGYNEQFF.

This rearrangement joins TRBV28 to TRBJ2-4; D may be TRBD1 or TRBD2 (5 bases each). CDR1 and CDR2 from the germline V gene are MDHEN and SYDVKM. Trimming removed 8 bases at V and 0 bases at J, with 8 bases between. The CDR3 runs 13 residues. The CDR3 sequence is CASEGTAKNIQYF. CDR3 nucleotide sequence: TGTGCCAGCGAGGGGACAGCCAAAAACATTCAGTACTTC.

Only a few counts were recorded for this clonotype. The DNA of the CDR3 is TGTGCCAGTAGTATAGACAGGTCCTCGTCTACTAGCAATCAGCCCCAGCATTTT. Residues: CASSIDRSSSTSNQPQHF. The chain uses TRBV19 and TRBJ1-5; D is unresolved. The length of the CDR3 is 18 residues. CDR1 is LNHDA and CDR2 is SQIVND in the germline V gene (reference sequence). Trimming took 0 bases from V and 0 from J, leaving 15 bases between them. Complete variable domain (other parts from reference TRBV19 and TRBJ1-5): DGGITQSPKYLFRKEGQNVTLSCEQNLNHDAMYWYRQDPGQGLRLIYYSQIVNDFQKGDIAEGYSVSREKKESFPLTVTSAQKNPTAFYLCASSIDRSSSTSNQPQHFGDGTRLSIL.

The chain employs TRBV6-6 and TRBJ2-7, with 13 bases matching TRBD2. The germline CDR1 and CDR2 sequences are MNHNY and SVGAGI (reference sequence). The CDR3 length is 15 residues. The V and J ends lost 6 bases and 2 bases, in that order; junction bases with no gene match: 4. The CDR3: CASRQGLAGTYEQYF. The CDR3 bases are TGTGCCAGCAGGCAGGGACTAGCGGGAACCTACGAGCAGTACTTC.

This clonotype was detected ten times or more. This chain uses TRBV28 with TRBJ1-5; D is perhaps TRBD1 (5 bases). The ends were cut back, 4 bases at V and 3 bases at J, with 13 bases in the middle. The CDR3 is made up of 15 amino acids. Germline V gene sequence: CDR1 MDHEN, CDR2 SYDVKM. CDR3 sequence: CASSSGGVDNQPQHF. In DNA, the CDR3 is TGTGCCAGCAGTTCTGGGGGGGTTGACAATCAGCCCCAGCATTTT.

This clonotype was seen a handful of times. The chain employs TRBV20-1 and TRBJ2-7; D not resolved. Germline V gene lookup returns CDR1 DFQATT and CDR2 SNEGSKA (reference sequence). Trimming shortened V by 6 bases and J by 0 bases, and 12 bases separated the two germline ends. CDR3 length: 13 amino acids. CDR3 nucleotide sequence: TGCAGTGCCCCAGGAGCGTTCTCCTACGAGCAGTACTTC. Translation gives CSAPGAFSYEQYF.

The genes are TRBV23-1 and TRBJ2-5; TRBD1 aligns across 9 bases. TRBV23-1 is an ORF; its function is uncertain. After removal of 3 bases from V and 9 bases from J, the junction contained 11 bases not matched to a gene. The CDR3 totals 15 residues. CDR3 loop: CASSHDGTGTWSQYF. CDR3 nucleotide sequence: TGCGCCAGCAGTCATGACGGGACAGGGACTTGGTCCCAGTACTTC.

This clonotype showed up just a few times. V is TRBV19 and J is TRBJ2-5; TRBD1 aligns across 9 bases. The CDR3 contains 15 residues. Losses at the gene ends were 5 bases for V and 4 bases for J; bases not matched to a gene: 8. CDR1 and CDR2 (germline): LNHDA, SQIVND (reference sequence). The CDR3 nucleotides read TGTGCCAGTAGTCCCTCTACAGGGGGCGGAGAGACCCAGTACTTC. It codes for CASSPSTGGGETQYF.